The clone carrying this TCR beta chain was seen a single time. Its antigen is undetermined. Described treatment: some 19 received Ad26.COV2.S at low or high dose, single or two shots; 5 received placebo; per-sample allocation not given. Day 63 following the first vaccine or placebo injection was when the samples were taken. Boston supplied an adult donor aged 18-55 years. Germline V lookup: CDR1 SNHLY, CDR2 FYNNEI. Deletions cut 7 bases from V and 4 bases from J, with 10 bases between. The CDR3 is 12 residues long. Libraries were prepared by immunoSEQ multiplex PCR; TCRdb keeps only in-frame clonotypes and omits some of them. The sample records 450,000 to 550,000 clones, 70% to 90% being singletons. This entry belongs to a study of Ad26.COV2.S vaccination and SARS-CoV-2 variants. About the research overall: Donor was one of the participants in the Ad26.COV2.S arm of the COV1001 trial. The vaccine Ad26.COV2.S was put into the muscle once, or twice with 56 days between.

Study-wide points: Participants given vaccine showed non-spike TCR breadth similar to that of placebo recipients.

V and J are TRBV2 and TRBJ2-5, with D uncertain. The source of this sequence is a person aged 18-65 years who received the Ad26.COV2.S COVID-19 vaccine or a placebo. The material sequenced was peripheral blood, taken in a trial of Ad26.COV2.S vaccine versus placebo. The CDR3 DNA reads TGTGCCAGCAACCGGGTAGTAGAGACCCAGTACTTC. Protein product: CASNRVVETQYF.